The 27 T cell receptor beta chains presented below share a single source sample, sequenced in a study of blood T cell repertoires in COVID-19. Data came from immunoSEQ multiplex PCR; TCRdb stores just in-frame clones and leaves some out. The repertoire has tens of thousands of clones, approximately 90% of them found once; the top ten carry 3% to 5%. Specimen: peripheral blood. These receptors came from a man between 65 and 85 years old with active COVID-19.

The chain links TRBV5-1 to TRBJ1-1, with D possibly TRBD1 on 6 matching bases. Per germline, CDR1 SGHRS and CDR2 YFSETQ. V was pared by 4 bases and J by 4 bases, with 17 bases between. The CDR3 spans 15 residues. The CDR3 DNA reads TGCGCCAGCAGCATCGGACAGCCCGGGGCCACTGAAGCTTTCTTT. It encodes CASSIGQPGATEAFF.

The CDR3 DNA reads as TGTGCCAGCAGCCCCACAGGCGGAACTAACTATGGCTACACCTTC. Translating gives CASSPTGGTNYGYTF. The chain is built from TRBV7-2 and TRBJ1-2; the D gene is possibly TRBD1 (5 bases). Germline lookup yields CDR1 SGHTA and CDR2 FQGNSA. The CDR3 loop spans 15 amino acids. Trimming took off 5 bases at V and 0 bases at J, with 13 bases between the two ends.

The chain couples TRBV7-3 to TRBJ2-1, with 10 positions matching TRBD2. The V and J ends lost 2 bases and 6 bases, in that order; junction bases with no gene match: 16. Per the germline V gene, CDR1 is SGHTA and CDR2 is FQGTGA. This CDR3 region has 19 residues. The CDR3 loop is CASSLGRGAGGVRGNEQFF. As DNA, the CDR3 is TGTGCCAGCAGCTTAGGTCGAGGAGCGGGAGGGGTCCGGGGCAATGAGCAGTTCTTC.

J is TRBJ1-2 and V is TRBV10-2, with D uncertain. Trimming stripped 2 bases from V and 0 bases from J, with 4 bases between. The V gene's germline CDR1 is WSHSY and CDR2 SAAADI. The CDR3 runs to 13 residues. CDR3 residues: CASSETANYGYTF. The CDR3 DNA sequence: TGCGCCAGCAGTGAGACGGCTAACTATGGCTACACCTTC.

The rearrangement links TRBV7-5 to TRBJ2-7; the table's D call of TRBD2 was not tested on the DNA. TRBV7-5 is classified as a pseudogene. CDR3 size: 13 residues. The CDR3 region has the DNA TGTGCCAGAAGCTTAGTTAGCCCCTACGAGCAGTACTTC. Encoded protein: CARSLVSPYEQYF.

The CDR3 reads CASSPGTGGLNEQFF. Here the CDR3 DNA reads TGTGCCAGCAGTCCCGGGACAGGGGGGCTCAATGAGCAGTTCTTC. V is TRBV6-5 and J is TRBJ2-1; 11 bases map to TRBD1. This CDR3 is built from 15 residues. V gave up 5 bases and J gave up 6 bases; unmatched junction bases: 6. From germline, CDR1 is MNHEY and CDR2 SVGAGI.

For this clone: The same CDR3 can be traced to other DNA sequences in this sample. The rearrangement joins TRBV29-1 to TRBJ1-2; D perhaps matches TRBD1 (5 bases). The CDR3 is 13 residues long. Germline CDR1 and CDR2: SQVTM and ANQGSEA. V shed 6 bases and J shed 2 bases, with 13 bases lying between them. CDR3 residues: CSVAGAGNYGYTF. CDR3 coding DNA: TGCAGCGTCGCGGGAGCAGGGAACTATGGCTACACCTTC.

CDR3 DNA sequence: TGTGCCAGCAGCCCCCCGACAGGGGGTGAATACGAGCAGTACTTC. Translation gives CASSPPTGGEYEQYF. J is TRBJ2-7 and V is TRBV5-4, with 9 positions matching TRBD1. The CDR3 is 15 amino acids. Germline loops: CDR1 SGHNT, CDR2 YYREEE (reference sequence). The V segment lost 4 bases and the J segment 4 bases; nucleotides outside the gene matches: 9.

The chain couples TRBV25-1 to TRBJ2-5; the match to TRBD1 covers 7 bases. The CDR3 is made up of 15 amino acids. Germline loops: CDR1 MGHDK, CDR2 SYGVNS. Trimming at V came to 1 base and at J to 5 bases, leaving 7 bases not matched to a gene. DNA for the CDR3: TGTGCCAGCAGTGAATTTGTAGGGGGCAGGGAGACCCAGTACTTC. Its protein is CASSEFVGGRETQYF.

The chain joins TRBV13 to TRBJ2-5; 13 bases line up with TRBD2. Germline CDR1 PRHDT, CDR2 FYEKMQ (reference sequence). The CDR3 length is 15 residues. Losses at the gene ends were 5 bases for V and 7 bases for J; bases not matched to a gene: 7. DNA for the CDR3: TGTGCCAGCAGCGGCCGGACTAGCGGGAGAGGGACCCAGTACTTC. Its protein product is CASSGRTSGRGTQYF.

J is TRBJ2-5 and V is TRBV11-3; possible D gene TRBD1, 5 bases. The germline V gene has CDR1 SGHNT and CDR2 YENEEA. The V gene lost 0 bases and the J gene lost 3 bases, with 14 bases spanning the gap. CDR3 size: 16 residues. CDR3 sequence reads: CASSLDGWGQKETQYF. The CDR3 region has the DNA TGTGCCAGCAGCTTAGATGGGTGGGGCCAAAAAGAGACCCAGTACTTC.

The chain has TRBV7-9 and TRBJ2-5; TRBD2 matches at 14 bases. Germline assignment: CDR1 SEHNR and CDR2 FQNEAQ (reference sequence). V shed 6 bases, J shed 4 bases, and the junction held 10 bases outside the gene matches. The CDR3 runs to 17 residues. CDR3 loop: CASRTGLAGVGGETQYF. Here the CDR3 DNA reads TGTGCCAGCAGGACGGGACTAGCGGGAGTAGGGGGAGAGACCCAGTACTTC.

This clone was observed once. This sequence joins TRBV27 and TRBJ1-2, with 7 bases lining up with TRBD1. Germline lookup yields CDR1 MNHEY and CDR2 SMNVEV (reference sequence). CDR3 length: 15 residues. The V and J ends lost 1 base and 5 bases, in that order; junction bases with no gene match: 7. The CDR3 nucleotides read TGTGCCAGCAGTTTATTAGGGACAGACAAGTATGGCTACACCTTC. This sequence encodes CASSLLGTDKYGYTF.

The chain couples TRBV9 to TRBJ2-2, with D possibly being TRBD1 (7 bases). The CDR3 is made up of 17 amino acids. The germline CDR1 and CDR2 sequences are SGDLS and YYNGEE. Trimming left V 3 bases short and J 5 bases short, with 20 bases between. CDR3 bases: TGTGCCAGCAGCGCCCGGACAGGCCTAGGGGGGACCGGGGAGCTGTTTTTT. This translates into CASSARTGLGGTGELFF.

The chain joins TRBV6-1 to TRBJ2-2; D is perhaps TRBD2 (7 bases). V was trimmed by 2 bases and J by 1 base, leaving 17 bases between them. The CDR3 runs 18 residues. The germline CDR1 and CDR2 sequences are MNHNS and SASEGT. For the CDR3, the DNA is TGTGCCAGCAGTGAACTGTCAGGGGCTAGCGGGAACACCGGGGAGCTGTTTTTT. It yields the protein CASSELSGASGNTGELFF.

CDR3 amino acids: CASGLPARNHRETQYF. CDR3 nucleotides: TGTGCTAGTGGTTTGCCGGCCAGGAATCACCGGGAGACCCAGTACTTC. The chain links TRBV12-5 to TRBJ2-5; D is uncertain. The CDR3 is 16 residues long. V was trimmed by 2 bases and J by 5 bases, leaving 18 bases between them. Germline values: CDR1 LGHNT, CDR2 FRNRAP. The full variable domain, in which reference TRBV12-5 and TRBJ2-5 provide the parts outside the CDR3, is DARVTQTPRHKVTEMGQEVTMRCQPILGHNTVFWYRQTMMQGLELLAYFRNRAPLDDSGMPKDRFSAEMPDATLATLKIQPSEPRDSAVYFCASGLPARNHRETQYFGPGTRLLVL.

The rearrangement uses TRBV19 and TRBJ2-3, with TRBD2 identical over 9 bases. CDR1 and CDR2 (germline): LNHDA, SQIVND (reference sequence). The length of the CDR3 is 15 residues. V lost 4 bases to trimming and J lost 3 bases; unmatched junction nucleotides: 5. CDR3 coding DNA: TGTGCCAGTAGTACGGCGGGAGGGGGGACAGATACGCAGTATTTT. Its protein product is CASSTAGGGTDTQYF.

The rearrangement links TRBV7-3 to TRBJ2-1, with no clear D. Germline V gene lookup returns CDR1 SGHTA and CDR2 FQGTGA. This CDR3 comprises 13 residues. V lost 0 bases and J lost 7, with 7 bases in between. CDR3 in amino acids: CASSLTFPNEQFF. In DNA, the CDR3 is TGTGCCAGCAGCTTAACGTTCCCGAATGAGCAGTTCTTC.

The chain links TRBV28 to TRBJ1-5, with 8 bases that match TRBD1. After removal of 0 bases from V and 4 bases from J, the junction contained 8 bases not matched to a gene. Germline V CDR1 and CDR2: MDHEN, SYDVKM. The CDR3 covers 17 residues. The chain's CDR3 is CASSLWAGGAGNQPQHF. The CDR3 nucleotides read TGTGCCAGCAGTTTATGGGCAGGGGGCGCGGGAAATCAGCCCCAGCATTTT.

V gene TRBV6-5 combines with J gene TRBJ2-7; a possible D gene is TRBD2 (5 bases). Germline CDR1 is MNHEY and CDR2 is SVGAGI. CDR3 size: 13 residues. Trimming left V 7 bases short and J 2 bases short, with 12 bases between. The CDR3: CASTSGVAYEQYF. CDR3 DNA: TGTGCCAGCACCTCCGGGGTCGCCTACGAGCAGTACTTC.

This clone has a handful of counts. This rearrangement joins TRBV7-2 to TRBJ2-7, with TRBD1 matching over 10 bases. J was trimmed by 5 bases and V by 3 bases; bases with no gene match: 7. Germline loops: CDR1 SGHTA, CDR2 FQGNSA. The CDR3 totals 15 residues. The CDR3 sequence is CASSLLGQGFDEQYF. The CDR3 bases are TGTGCCAGCAGCTTGTTGGGACAGGGGTTCGACGAGCAGTACTTC.

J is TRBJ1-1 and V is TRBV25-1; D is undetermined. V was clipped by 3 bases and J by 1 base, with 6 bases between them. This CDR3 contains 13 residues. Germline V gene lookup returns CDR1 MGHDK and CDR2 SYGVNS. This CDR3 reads CASSEGRNTEAFF. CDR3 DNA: TGTGCCAGCAGTGAGGGCAGGAACACTGAAGCTTTCTTT.

This CDR3 reads CASSGGSWGSPLHF. Written as DNA, the CDR3 is TGCGCCAGCAGCGGCGGGTCCTGGGGTTCACCCCTCCACTTT. The chain couples TRBV5-1 to TRBJ1-6; D not resolved. CDR1 is SGHRS and CDR2 is YFSETQ in the germline V gene. CDR3 length: 14 residues. The V gene lost 4 bases and the J gene lost 9 bases, with 14 bases spanning the gap.

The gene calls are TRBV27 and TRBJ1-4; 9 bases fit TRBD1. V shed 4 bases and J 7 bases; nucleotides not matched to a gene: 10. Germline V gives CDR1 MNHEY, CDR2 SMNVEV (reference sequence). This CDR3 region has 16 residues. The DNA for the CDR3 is TGTGCCAGCAGTTCTTATATGGGACAGGGTAGTGAAAAACTGTTTTTT. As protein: CASSSYMGQGSEKLFF.

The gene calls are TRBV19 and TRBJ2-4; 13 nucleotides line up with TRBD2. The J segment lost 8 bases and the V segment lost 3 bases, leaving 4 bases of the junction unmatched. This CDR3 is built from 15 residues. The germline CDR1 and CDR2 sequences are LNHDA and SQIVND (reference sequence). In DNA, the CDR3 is TGTGCCAGTAGTATGTCCACTAGCGGGAGGGACATTCAGTACTTC. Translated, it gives CASSMSTSGRDIQYF.

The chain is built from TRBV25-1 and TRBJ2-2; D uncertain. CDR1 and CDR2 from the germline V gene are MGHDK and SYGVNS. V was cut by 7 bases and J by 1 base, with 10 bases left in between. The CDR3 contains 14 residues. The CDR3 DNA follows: TGTGCCAGCACCTCATCAGGGAACACCGGGGAGCTGTTTTTT. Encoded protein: CASTSSGNTGELFF.

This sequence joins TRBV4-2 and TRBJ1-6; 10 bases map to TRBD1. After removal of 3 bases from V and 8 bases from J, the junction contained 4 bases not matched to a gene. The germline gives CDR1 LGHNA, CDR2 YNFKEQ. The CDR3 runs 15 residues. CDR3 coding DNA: TGTGCCAGCAGCCACGGGGACAGGGGAGATTCACCCCTCCACTTT. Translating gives CASSHGDRGDSPLHF.